The source of this TCR beta chain is a study of blood T cells in healthy people across ages. General study findings and limits: TCR beta diversity per million T cells fell roughly linearly with age.

Comment on this clonotype: Its antigen is unknown.

PCR was performed a second time for 7 to 11 cycles using a sample-barcoded 5' primer and a J-beta primer mix. Each cDNA was tagged by a template-switch adaptor containing 12 random nucleotides. From the 5' RACE reads, TCRdb called clonotypes with MiXCR, one entry per CDR3 protein. This table has fewer than 2 million distinct CDR3 sequences, about two fifths appearing once. Looked up from germline, CDR1 is SNHLY and CDR2 is FYNNEI. CDR3 length: 14 residues. The germline V and J ends were trimmed by 3 bases and 7 bases, with 13 bases remaining between them. This TCR came from a human donor in good health. The sample taken for sequencing was blood. The gene calls are TRBV2 and TRBJ1-5; possibly TRBD1 for D (5 bases). CDR3 protein: CASSEGREGQPQHF. CDR3 DNA sequence: TGTGCCAGCAGTGAGGGCAGGGAGGGCCAGCCCCAGCATTTT.